Below, 21 T cell receptor beta chains from the same sample are listed, as sequenced in a study of control samples from healthy donors and cancer patients. Profiling relied on immunoSEQ multiplex PCR, and the TCRdb table lists in-frame clones only, not all of them. The sample lists about 150,000 clones; 90% to 95% were seen once. The sequencing input was blood. These receptors all come from a man in his forties or fifties in good health.

This clone was detected once. The chain employs TRBV23-1 and TRBJ1-2; 7 bases map to TRBD1. TRBV23-1 is identified as an open reading frame with a role that is uncertain. The CDR3 has 14 residues. Losses at the gene ends were 3 bases for V and 8 bases for J; bases not matched to a gene: 9. The CDR3 sequence: CASSQGGGGIGYTF. The DNA for the CDR3 is TGCGCCAGCAGTCAGGGGGGAGGGGGCATAGGCTACACCTTC.

V usage is TRBV19 and J usage is TRBJ1-3; 9 bases agree with TRBD1. The trim removed 4 bases at V and 2 bases at J, leaving 0 bases unmatched. Germline lookup yields CDR1 LNHDA and CDR2 SQIVND (reference sequence). This CDR3 has 14 residues. This CDR3 is CASSRDRAGNTIYF. CDR3 bases: TGTGCCAGTAGTAGGGACAGGGCTGGAAACACCATATATTTT.

The chain couples TRBV7-9 to TRBJ2-1, with D maybe TRBD1 (6 bases). CDR1 SEHNR and CDR2 FQNEAQ come from the germline V gene (reference sequence). The CDR3 loop spans 16 amino acids. Trimming removed 3 bases from V and 1 base from J, with 13 bases in between. Here the CDR3 reads CASSFGRGGSYNEQFF. In nucleotides, the CDR3 is TGTGCCAGCAGCTTTGGCAGGGGTGGATCCTACAATGAGCAGTTCTTC.

The chain employs TRBV7-2 and TRBJ2-7; 9 bases fit TRBD1. Trimming took 1 base from V and 5 from J; bases not matched to a gene: 6. CDR1 and CDR2 from the germline V gene are SGHTA and FQGNSA. The CDR3 has 15 residues. CDR3 nucleotide sequence: TGTGCCAGCAGCTTAGGTGGGACAGGGTCCAACGAGCAGTACTTC. This gives the protein CASSLGGTGSNEQYF. Together with reference TRBV7-2 and TRBJ2-7, the CDR3 gives the full variable domain: GAGVSQSPSNKVTEKGKDVELRCDPISGHTALYWYRQSLGQGLEFLIYFQGNSAPDKSGLPSDRFSAERTGGSVSTLTIQRTQQEDSAVYLCASSLGGTGSNEQYFGPGTRLTVT.

The chain recombines TRBV5-1 with TRBJ2-2, with TRBD1 matching 7 bases. This CDR3 is built from 16 residues. CDR1 is SGHRS, CDR2 YFSETQ, per germline. Germline trimming cut 6 bases from V and 3 bases from J; bases unmatched to any gene: 11. The CDR3 DNA reads TGCGCCAGCACATGGGTCGGACAGGCGGACACCGGGGAGCTGTTTTTT. As protein: CASTWVGQADTGELFF.

This clone appeared a single time. The chain links TRBV6-6 to TRBJ1-2, with D maybe TRBD1 (5 bases). The CDR3 consists of 13 residues. Trimming removed 5 bases at V and 0 bases at J, with 7 bases between. In germline, CDR1 is MNHNY, CDR2 SVGAGI (reference sequence). The CDR3 DNA is TGTGCCAGCAGTCCGGGACCTAACTATGGCTACACCTTC. This translates into CASSPGPNYGYTF.

The CDR3 nucleotides are TGTGCCAGCAGCCCCCGATCTTACAATGAGCAGTTCTTC. Translated, it gives CASSPRSYNEQFF. This chain links TRBV9 with TRBJ2-1; no clear D. Trimming shortened V by 4 bases and J by 4 bases, and 9 bases separated the two germline ends. The germline gives CDR1 SGDLS, CDR2 YYNGEE. There are 13 residues in the CDR3.

V is TRBV6-5 and J is TRBJ2-6, with D possibly being TRBD1 or TRBD2 (5 bases each). V was pared by 2 bases and J by 2 bases, with 10 bases between. The CDR3 is 16 amino acids. Germline assignment: CDR1 MNHEY and CDR2 SVGAGI. CDR3 protein: CASSYDGGAGANVLTF. The DNA of the CDR3 is TGTGCCAGCAGTTACGATGGGGGTGCTGGGGCCAACGTCCTGACTTTC.

The count of this clone is one. V usage is TRBV27 and J usage is TRBJ1-1; perhaps TRBD1 as D (5 bases). The germline CDR1 and CDR2 sequences are MNHEY and SMNVEV (reference sequence). Trimming took 5 bases from V and 1 from J, leaving 8 bases between them. This CDR3 comprises 13 residues. The CDR3 loop reads CASSLQGNTEAFF. Written as DNA, the CDR3 is TGTGCCAGCAGTCTTCAGGGGAACACTGAAGCTTTCTTT.

The genes are TRBV19 and TRBJ1-2, with D perhaps matching TRBD1 (6 bases). Germline-derived CDR1 and CDR2 are LNHDA and SQIVND (reference sequence). The CDR3 covers 13 residues. V was pared by 7 bases and J by 6 bases, with 15 bases between. Here the CDR3 DNA reads TGTGCCAGTACCAACCGGTGGGGGCATGGCTACACCTTC. Its translation is CASTNRWGHGYTF. The full variable domain, with the rest looked up from reference TRBV19 and TRBJ1-2, is DGGITQSPKYLFRKEGQNVTLSCEQNLNHDAMYWYRQDPGQGLRLIYYSQIVNDFQKGDIAEGYSVSREKKESFPLTVTSAQKNPTAFYLCASTNRWGHGYTFGSGTRLTVV.

This clone was detected a few times. The CDR3 loop reads CASSQEIQSLSYEQYF. The CDR3 bases are TGCGCCAGCAGCCAAGAAATCCAGAGCCTCTCCTACGAGCAGTACTTC. The chain links TRBV4-1 to TRBJ2-7; no definite D call. CDR3 length: 16 residues. The V end lost 0 bases, the J end lost 0 bases, and 12 bases lay between the germline ends. CDR1 and CDR2 (germline): MGHRA, YSYEKL.

This sequence joins TRBV9 and TRBJ1-2, with TRBD1 as a possible D gene (6 bases). With 3 bases removed from V and 2 bases from J, the gap between germline ends came to 17 bases. The CDR3 is made up of 16 amino acids. Germline CDR1 and CDR2: SGDLS and YYNGEE. The CDR3 loop is CASSAERGTANYGYTF. DNA for the CDR3: TGTGCCAGCAGCGCCGAGAGGGGGACGGCAAACTATGGCTACACCTTC.

The CDR3 DNA sequence: TGTGCCACCAGCACCTACACAGGGGGTCCCTACAATGAGCAGTTCTTC. Its translation is CATSTYTGGPYNEQFF. The gene calls are TRBV15 and TRBJ2-1; 8 bases fit TRBD1. There are 16 residues in the CDR3. In germline, CDR1 is LNHNV, CDR2 YYDKDF (reference sequence). V dropped 4 bases and J dropped 2; count of bases not matched to a gene: 7.

The J gene is TRBJ1-1, the V gene TRBV4-3, with D uncertain. Germline CDR1 is LGHNA and CDR2 is YSLEER. Deletions cut 1 base from V and 4 bases from J, with 13 bases between. The length of the CDR3 is 15 residues. The chain's CDR3 is CASSQGTFMGTEAFF. In DNA form, the CDR3 reads TGCGCCAGCAGCCAAGGAACTTTTATGGGCACTGAAGCTTTCTTT.

This chain links TRBV7-2 with TRBJ2-1; the D gene is possibly TRBD2 (5 bases). Germline values: CDR1 SGHTA, CDR2 FQGNSA. V lost 1 base, J lost 2 bases, and 18 bases lay in between. The CDR3 is 18 residues long. In DNA, the CDR3 is TGTGCCAGCAGCTTAGTAGGGCATGCAGCGGTGCCCTACAATGAGCAGTTCTTC. As protein: CASSLVGHAAVPYNEQFF.

This chain joins TRBV11-2 and TRBJ2-2; TRBD1 aligns across 10 bases. Unmatched junction bases numbered 9, after V lost 5 bases and J lost 6 bases. Per the germline V gene, CDR1 is SGHAT and CDR2 is FQNNGV. The CDR3 has 16 amino acids. DNA for the CDR3: TGTGCCAGCAGCCGAGGGACAGGGGCCTACCCCGGGGAGCTGTTTTTT. Its protein is CASSRGTGAYPGELFF.

J is TRBJ2-7 and V is TRBV28; D unclear. This CDR3 has 13 residues. Trimming stripped 3 bases from V and 5 bases from J, with 11 bases between. Germline V lookup: CDR1 MDHEN, CDR2 SYDVKM. As DNA, the CDR3 is TGTGCCAGCAGTTTCGAAGGAATCAACGAGCAGTACTTC. Translation: CASSFEGINEQYF.

CDR3 protein: CAWSEHNYGYTF. CDR3 sequence (DNA): TGTGCCTGGAGTGAGCATAACTATGGCTACACCTTC. V usage is TRBV30 and J usage is TRBJ1-2; D is uncertain. The CDR3 runs to 12 residues. V lost 1 base and J lost 1, with 4 bases in between. Germline CDR1 GTSNPN, CDR2 SVGIG (reference sequence).

The chain is built from TRBV7-2 and TRBJ1-2; 8 bases map to TRBD1. Trimming removed 5 bases from V and 6 bases from J; junction bases left unmatched: 8. Looked up from germline, CDR1 is SGHTA and CDR2 is FQGNSA. The CDR3 spans 14 residues. This chain's CDR3 is CASSLRRGRDGYTF. The CDR3 DNA is TGTGCCAGCAGCCTACGCAGGGGGCGCGATGGCTACACCTTC.

The chain joins TRBV28 to TRBJ1-1, with D perhaps matching TRBD1 (6 bases). Germline CDR1 is MDHEN and CDR2 is SYDVKM. The CDR3 consists of 14 residues. V was clipped by 3 bases and J by 4 bases, with 12 bases between them. CDR3 coding DNA: TGTGCCAGCAGTTTGGGGGGGGCTGCCACTGAAGCTTTCTTT. It codes for CASSLGGAATEAFF.

The sample holds one count of this clone. At the DNA level, this CDR3 is encoded by other sequences in the same sample as well. The rearrangement joins TRBV27 to TRBJ1-2, with a possible D match to TRBD1 (5 bases). The CDR3 covers 14 residues. V was trimmed by 3 bases and J by 4 bases, leaving 12 bases between them. Germline V lookup: CDR1 MNHEY, CDR2 SMNVEV (reference sequence). CDR3 region: CASSLAGRGYGYTF. In nucleotides, the CDR3 is TGTGCCAGCAGTTTGGCAGGGAGGGGCTATGGCTACACCTTC.